The 15 T cell receptor beta chains reported below all come from one sample, sequenced in a study of cytomegalovirus exposure and HLA in healthy donors (dated by TCRdb to 2016 to 2017). Library preparation was by the immunoSEQ multiplex PCR assay. The multiplex PCR relied on a mix of 60 forward primers for TCR Vbeta segments and 13 reverse primers for TCR Jbeta segments. TCRdb stores this immuneACCESS table with in-frame sequences only. Part of the clones is absent; in the studies checked, under half of the shortfall reflects unresolved V genes, and no reason is known for the rest. This sample is represented by roughly 150,000 clones; less than 90% of them were singletons. The top ten hold 0.95% to 1.3% of the sample. The sequenced material came from PBMCs. These receptors were obtained from a man aged 25 to 40 in good health and CMV-seronegative.

This chain uses TRBV18 with TRBJ1-1; a weak D match, TRBD1 (5 bases). The V and J ends lost 3 bases and 5 bases respectively, with 13 bases between them. Germline-derived CDR1 and CDR2 are KGHSH and LQKENI. The CDR3 loop spans 14 amino acids. CDR3 residues: CASSPPTVGTEAFF. The CDR3 nucleotides read TGTGCCAGCTCACCCCCGACAGTGGGGACTGAAGCTTTCTTT.

Only one count was recorded for this clone. The genes are TRBV5-1 and TRBJ1-1; D is unclear. This CDR3 spans 12 amino acids. V was trimmed by 1 base and J by 4 bases, leaving 5 bases between them. Looked up from germline, CDR1 is SGHRS and CDR2 is YFSETQ. The CDR3 region is CASSLSGTEAFF. DNA of the CDR3: TGCGCCAGCAGCTTGTCGGGCACTGAAGCTTTCTTT.

This chain connects TRBV7-2 to TRBJ1-1, with D unresolved. The CDR3 runs to 13 residues. The germline V gene encodes CDR1 SGHTA and CDR2 FQGNSA. The V and J ends lost 5 bases and 1 base respectively, with 8 bases between them. The CDR3, as DNA: TGTGCCAGCAGCACAACAGAGAACACTGAAGCTTTCTTT. Residues: CASSTTENTEAFF.

The chain has TRBV7-3 and TRBJ2-2; the D is unclear. V was cut by 2 bases and J by 0 bases, with 10 bases left in between. The CDR3 totals 16 residues. Per the germline V gene, CDR1 is SGHTA and CDR2 is FQGTGA. CDR3 sequence reads: CASSLQSVTNTGELFF. CDR3 in DNA: TGTGCCAGCAGCTTACAGAGCGTTACGAACACCGGGGAGCTGTTTTTT. The full variable domain, its missing parts supplied by reference TRBV7-3 and TRBJ2-2, is GAGVSQTPSNKVTEKGKYVELRCDPISGHTALYWYRQSLGQGPEFLIYFQGTGAADDSGLPNDRFFAVRPEGSVSTLKIQRTERGDSAVYLCASSLQSVTNTGELFFGEGSRLTVL.

This clone was seen a handful of times. V is TRBV2 and J is TRBJ1-2, with 7 bases that match TRBD1. The V segment lost 7 bases and the J segment 6 bases; nucleotides outside the gene matches: 8. CDR3 length equals 13 residues. Looked up from germline, CDR1 is SNHLY and CDR2 is FYNNEI. The DNA for the CDR3 is TGTGCCAGCAACCTTGACAGGGAGGATGGCTACACCTTC. It encodes CASNLDREDGYTF.

V gene TRBV4-1 combines with J gene TRBJ2-7; maybe TRBD2 (7 bases). Deletions cut 4 bases from V and 5 bases from J, with 21 bases between. CDR1 is MGHRA, CDR2 YSYEKL, per germline. The CDR3 spans 16 residues. CDR3 DNA: TGCGCCAGCAGCCGCAGACCGGGGGGCGGTAGCGACGAGCAGTACTTC. Residues: CASSRRPGGGSDEQYF.

This clone was seen a few times. The genes are TRBV5-4 and TRBJ2-2; 9 nucleotides match TRBD2. This CDR3 region has 15 residues. J was trimmed by 3 bases and V by 5 bases; bases with no gene match: 5. The germline gives CDR1 SGHNT, CDR2 YYREEE (reference sequence). The CDR3 DNA reads as TGTGCCAGCAGGACAGGCGGGGGGGACACCGGGGAGCTGTTTTTT. Its protein product is CASRTGGGDTGELFF.

This chain joins TRBV6-5 and TRBJ1-1; TRBD1 is a possible D gene (5 bases). The V end was cut by 2 bases, the J end by 0 bases, with 10 bases between. The CDR3 spans 15 residues. Per the germline V gene, CDR1 is MNHEY and CDR2 is SVGAGI. CDR3 residues: CASSYLQGLNTEAFF. The CDR3 nucleotides are TGTGCCAGCAGTTACCTTCAGGGTTTGAACACTGAAGCTTTCTTT.

This chain joins TRBV7-3 and TRBJ2-1, with 8 bases matching TRBD2. Trimming removed 6 bases from V and 3 bases from J; junction bases left unmatched: 4. CDR3 length equals 14 residues. Germline assignment: CDR1 SGHTA and CDR2 FQGTGA. CDR3 DNA: TGTGCCAGCAGGAGTCTAGCGGGCTACAATGAGCAGTTCTTC. This translates into CASRSLAGYNEQFF.

The CDR3 coding sequence is TGTGCCAGCAGCCAATTTATAGGGACAGGGGCGAAGACCCAGTACTTC. Its translation: CASSQFIGTGAKTQYF. The chain combines TRBV14 with TRBJ2-5, with 10 bases matching TRBD1. Unmatched junction bases numbered 9, after V lost 2 bases and J lost 6 bases. Germline assignment: CDR1 SGHDN and CDR2 FVKESK. The CDR3 sequence is 16 residues long.

J is TRBJ2-5 and V is TRBV15; tentative D call: TRBD2 (6 bases). The CDR3 totals 13 residues. The germline V gene has CDR1 LNHNV and CDR2 YYDKDF (reference sequence). Trimming removed 3 bases at V and 5 bases at J, with 10 bases between. Written as DNA, the CDR3 is TGTGCCACCAGCAGGACTAGAGTTGAGACCCAGTACTTC. The encoded protein is CATSRTRVETQYF.

CDR3 nucleotide sequence: TGTGCCAGCAGCCCCGGACAGGGATCTGGAAACACCATATATTTT. Amino acid sequence: CASSPGQGSGNTIYF. The rearrangement uses TRBV11-3 and TRBJ1-3, with 8 bases lining up with TRBD1. Germline lookup yields CDR1 SGHNT and CDR2 YENEEA. V shed 5 bases, J shed 1 base, and the junction held 4 bases outside the gene matches. The CDR3 consists of 15 residues.

The J gene is TRBJ1-1, the V gene TRBV6-6; a weak D match, TRBD1 (6 bases). This CDR3 comprises 11 residues. Germline V gene data show CDR1 as MNHNY and CDR2 as SVGAGI (reference sequence). Trimming took 5 bases from V and 8 from J, leaving 9 bases between them. CDR3 bases: TGTGCCAGCAGTCGGGACAAAGAAGCTTTCTTT. The encoded protein is CASSRDKEAFF.

The rearrangement uses TRBV30 and TRBJ1-1, with 7 bases lining up with TRBD1. Germline CDR1 is GTSNPN and CDR2 is SVGIG (reference sequence). Trimming took 0 bases from V and 3 from J; bases not matched to a gene: 10. The CDR3 runs 16 residues. CDR3 nucleotides: TGTGCCTGGAGTGTCACAGGGGCGGGTTTTTACACTGAAGCTTTCTTT. It translates to CAWSVTGAGFYTEAFF. The full variable domain, completed using reference TRBV30 and TRBJ1-1, is SQTIHQWPATLVQPVGSPLSLECTVEGTSNPNLYWYRQAAGRGLQLLFYSVGIGQISSEVPQNLSASRPQDRQFILSSKKLLLSDSGFYLCAWSVTGAGFYTEAFFGQGTRLTVV.

This chain joins TRBV4-3 and TRBJ2-1; 11 positions agree with TRBD2. Germline CDR1 LGHNA, CDR2 YSLEER. V was clipped by 4 bases and J by 3 bases; unmatched bases: 5. The CDR3 is made up of 16 amino acids. The CDR3 protein is CASSRAGTSGYNEQFF. Written as DNA, the CDR3 is TGCGCCAGCAGCCGCGCCGGGACTAGCGGCTACAATGAGCAGTTCTTC.